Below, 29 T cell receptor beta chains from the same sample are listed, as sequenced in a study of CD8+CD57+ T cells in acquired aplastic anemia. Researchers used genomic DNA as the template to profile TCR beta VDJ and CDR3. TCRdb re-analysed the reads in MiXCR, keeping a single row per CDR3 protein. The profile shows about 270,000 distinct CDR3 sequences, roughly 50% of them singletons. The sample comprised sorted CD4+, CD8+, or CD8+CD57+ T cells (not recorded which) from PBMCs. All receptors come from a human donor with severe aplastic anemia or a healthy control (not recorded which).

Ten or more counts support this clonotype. CDR3 amino acids: CASSIGAASNQPQHF. DNA for the CDR3: TGTGCCAGTAGTATAGGAGCCGCTAGCAATCAGCCCCAGCATTTT. This rearrangement joins TRBV19 to TRBJ1-5; no definite D call. The germline V gene encodes CDR1 LNHDA and CDR2 SQIVND (reference sequence). Trimming took 1 base from V and 0 from J, leaving 7 bases between them. The CDR3 spans 15 residues.

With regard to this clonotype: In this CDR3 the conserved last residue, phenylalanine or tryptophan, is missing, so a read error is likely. In DNA form, the CDR3 reads TGTGCCAGCAGCCCCCCTACAGGGAGGGGTGGCTACACCTCC. Residues: CASSPPTGRGGYTS. The chain uses TRBV28 and TRBJ1-2; tentatively, D is TRBD1 (6 bases). V was cut by 6 bases and J by 7 bases, with 18 bases left in between. The CDR3 is made up of 14 amino acids. Germline V gene data show CDR1 as MDHEN and CDR2 as SYDVKM.

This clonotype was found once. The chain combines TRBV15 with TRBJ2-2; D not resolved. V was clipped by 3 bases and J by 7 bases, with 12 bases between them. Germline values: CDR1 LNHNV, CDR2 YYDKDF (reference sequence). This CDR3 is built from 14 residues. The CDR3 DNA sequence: TGTGCCACCAGCAGTTTTACAGTCCACGGGGAGCTGTTTTTT. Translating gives CATSSFTVHGELFF.

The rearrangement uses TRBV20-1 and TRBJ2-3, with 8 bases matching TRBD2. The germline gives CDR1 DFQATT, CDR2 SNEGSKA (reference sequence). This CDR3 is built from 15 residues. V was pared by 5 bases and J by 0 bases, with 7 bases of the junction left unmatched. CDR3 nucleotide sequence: TGCAGTGCTGAAGATCTAGCGGGTAGCACAGATACGCAGTATTTT. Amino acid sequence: CSAEDLAGSTDTQYF.

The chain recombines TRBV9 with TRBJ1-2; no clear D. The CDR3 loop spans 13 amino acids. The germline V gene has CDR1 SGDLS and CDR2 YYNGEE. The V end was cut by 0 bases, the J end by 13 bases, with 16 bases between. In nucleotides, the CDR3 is TGTGCCAGCAGCGTAGTGGACGGATCTATTTCCACCTTC. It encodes CASSVVDGSISTF.

CDR3 residues: CASSSTGTGLDEQYF. The CDR3 coding sequence is TGTGCCAGCAGCTCCACCGGGACAGGGCTCGACGAGCAGTACTTC. This chain links TRBV7-9 with TRBJ2-7; 9 bases line up with TRBD1. Per the germline V gene, CDR1 is SEHNR and CDR2 is FQNEAQ (reference sequence). V lost 4 bases, J lost 5 bases, and 9 bases stayed unmatched. This CDR3 region has 15 residues.

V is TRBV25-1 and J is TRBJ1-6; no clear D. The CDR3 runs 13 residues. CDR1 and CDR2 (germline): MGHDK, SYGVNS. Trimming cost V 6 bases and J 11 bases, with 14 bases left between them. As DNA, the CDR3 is TGTGCCAGCAGCCCCTGTGGTGATCCACCCCTCCACTTT. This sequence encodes CASSPCGDPPLHF.

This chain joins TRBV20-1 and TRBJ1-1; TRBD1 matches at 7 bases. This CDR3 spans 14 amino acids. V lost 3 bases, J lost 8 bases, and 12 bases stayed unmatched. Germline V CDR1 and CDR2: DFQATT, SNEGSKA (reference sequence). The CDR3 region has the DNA TGCAGTGCTAGGCAAAGACAGGGAAAGTTCGAAGCTTTCTTT. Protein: CSARQRQGKFEAFF.

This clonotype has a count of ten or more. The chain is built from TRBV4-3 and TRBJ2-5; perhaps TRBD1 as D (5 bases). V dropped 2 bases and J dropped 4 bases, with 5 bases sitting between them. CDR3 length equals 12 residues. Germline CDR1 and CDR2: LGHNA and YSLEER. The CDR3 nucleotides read TGCGCCAGCAGCCAACAGGGAGAGACCCAGTACTTC. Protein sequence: CASSQQGETQYF.

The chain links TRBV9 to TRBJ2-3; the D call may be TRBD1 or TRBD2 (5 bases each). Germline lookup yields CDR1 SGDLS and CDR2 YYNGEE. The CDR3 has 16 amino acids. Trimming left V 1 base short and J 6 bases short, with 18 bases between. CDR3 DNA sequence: TGTGCCAGCAGCGTATCATCCGGTAGGGGACGGGATACGCAGTATTTT. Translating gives CASSVSSGRGRDTQYF.

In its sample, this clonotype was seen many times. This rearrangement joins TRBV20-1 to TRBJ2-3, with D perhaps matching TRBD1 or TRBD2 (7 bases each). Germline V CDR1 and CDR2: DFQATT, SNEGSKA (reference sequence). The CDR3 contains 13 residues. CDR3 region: CSEGRGPADTQYF. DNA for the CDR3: TGCAGCGAAGGGAGGGGGCCCGCAGATACGCAGTATTTT.

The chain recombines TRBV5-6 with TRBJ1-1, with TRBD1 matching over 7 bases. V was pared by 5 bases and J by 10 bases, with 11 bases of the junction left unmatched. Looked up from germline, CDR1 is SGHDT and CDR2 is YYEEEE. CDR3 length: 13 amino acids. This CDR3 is CASSFDREVSAFF. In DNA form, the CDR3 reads TGTGCCAGCAGTTTCGACAGGGAGGTTTCAGCTTTCTTT. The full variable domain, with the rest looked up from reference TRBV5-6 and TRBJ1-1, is DAGVTQSPTHLIKTRGQQVTLRCSPKSGHDTVSWYQQALGQGPQFIFQYYEEEERQRGNFPDRFSGHQFPNYSSELNVNALLLGDSALYLCASSFDREVSAFFGQGTRLTVV.

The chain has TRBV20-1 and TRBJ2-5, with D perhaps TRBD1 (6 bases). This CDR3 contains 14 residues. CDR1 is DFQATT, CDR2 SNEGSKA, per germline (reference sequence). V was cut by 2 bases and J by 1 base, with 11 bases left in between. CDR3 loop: CSARFNRVQETQYF. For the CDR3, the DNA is TGCAGTGCTAGATTCAACAGGGTCCAAGAGACCCAGTACTTC.

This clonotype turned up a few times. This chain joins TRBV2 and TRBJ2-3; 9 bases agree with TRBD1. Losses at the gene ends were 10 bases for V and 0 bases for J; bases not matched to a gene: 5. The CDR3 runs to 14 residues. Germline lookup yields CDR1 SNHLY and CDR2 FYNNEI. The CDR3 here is CANRTGVSTDTQYF. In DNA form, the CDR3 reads TGTGCCAACCGGACAGGGGTTAGCACAGATACGCAGTATTTT.

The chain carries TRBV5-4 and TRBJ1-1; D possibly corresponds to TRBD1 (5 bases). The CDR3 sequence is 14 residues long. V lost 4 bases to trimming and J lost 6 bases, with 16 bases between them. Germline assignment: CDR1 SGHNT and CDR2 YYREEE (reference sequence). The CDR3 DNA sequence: TGTGCCAGCAGCGGTGGGGCAGGGAGGTCTGAAGCTTTCTTT. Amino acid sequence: CASSGGAGRSEAFF.

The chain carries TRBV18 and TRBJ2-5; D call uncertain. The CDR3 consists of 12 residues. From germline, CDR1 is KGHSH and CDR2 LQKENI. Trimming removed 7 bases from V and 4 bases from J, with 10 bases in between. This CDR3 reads CASWSGGETQYF. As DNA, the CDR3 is TGTGCCAGCTGGTCTGGCGGAGAGACCCAGTACTTC. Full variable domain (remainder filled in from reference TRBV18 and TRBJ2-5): NAGVMQNPRHLVRRRGQEARLRCSPMKGHSHVYWYRQLPEEGLKFMVYLQKENIIDESGMPKERFSAEFPKEGPSILRIQQVVRGDSAAYFCASWSGGETQYFGPGTRLLVL.

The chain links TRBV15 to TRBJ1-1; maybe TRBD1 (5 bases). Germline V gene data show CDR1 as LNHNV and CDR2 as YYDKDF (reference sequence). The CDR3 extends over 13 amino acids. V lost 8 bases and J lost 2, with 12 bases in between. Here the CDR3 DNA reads TGTGCCACCCGTCGGGGCACTAACACTGAAGCTTTCTTT. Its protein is CATRRGTNTEAFF.

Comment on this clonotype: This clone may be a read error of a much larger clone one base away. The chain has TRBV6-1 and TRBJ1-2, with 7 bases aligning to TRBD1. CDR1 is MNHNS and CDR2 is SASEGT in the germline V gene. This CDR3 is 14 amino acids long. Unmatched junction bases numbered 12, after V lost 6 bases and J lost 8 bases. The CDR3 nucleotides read TGTGCCAGCAGCCAAACAGGGGTGATAGGCGGCTACACCTTC. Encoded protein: CASSQTGVIGGYTF.

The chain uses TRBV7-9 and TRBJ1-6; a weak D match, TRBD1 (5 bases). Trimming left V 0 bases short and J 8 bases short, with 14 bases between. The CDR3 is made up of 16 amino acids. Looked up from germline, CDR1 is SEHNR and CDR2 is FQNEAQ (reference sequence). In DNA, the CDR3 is TGTGCCAGCAGCTTAGCGCGGCAGGGTCGGCATTCACCCCTCCACTTT. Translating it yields CASSLARQGRHSPLHF.

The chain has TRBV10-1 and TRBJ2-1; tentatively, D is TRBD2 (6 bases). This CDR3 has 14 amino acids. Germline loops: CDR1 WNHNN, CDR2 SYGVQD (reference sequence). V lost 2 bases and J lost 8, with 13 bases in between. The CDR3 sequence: CASSEKLAIHEQFF. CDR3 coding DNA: TGCGCCAGCAGTGAGAAGCTAGCGATCCATGAGCAGTTCTTC.

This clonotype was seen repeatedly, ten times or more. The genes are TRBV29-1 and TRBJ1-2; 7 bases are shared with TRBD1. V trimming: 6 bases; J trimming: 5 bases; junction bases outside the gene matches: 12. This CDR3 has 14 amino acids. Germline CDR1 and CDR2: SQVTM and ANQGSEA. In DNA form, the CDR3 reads TGCAGCGTGAACCCCCAGACAGGGACGTATGGCTACACCTTC. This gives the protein CSVNPQTGTYGYTF.

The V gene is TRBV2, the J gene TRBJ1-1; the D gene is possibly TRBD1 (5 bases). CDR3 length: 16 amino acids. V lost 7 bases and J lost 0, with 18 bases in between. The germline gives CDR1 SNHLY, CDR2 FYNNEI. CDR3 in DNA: TGTGCCAGCACCAACTACGGGGGGGGATTGAACACTGAAGCTTTCTTT. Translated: CASTNYGGGLNTEAFF.

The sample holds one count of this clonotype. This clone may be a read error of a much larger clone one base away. The DNA for the CDR3 is TGTGCCAGCAGCTTGTGGATCAGGGACAGCCTTAATGGAAAACTGTTTTTT. Translated, it gives CASSLWIRDSLNGKLFF. V gene TRBV5-6 combines with J gene TRBJ1-4; TRBD1 agrees at 7 bases. The CDR3 runs to 17 residues. Germline CDR1 SGHDT, CDR2 YYEEEE.

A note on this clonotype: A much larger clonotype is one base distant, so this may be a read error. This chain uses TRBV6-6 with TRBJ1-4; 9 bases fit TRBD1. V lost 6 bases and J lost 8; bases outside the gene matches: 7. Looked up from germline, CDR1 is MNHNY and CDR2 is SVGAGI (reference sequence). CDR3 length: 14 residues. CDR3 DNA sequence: TGTGCCAGCAGCTACAGGGGGCTAGCAGAAAAACTGTTTTTT. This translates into CASSYRGLAEKLFF.

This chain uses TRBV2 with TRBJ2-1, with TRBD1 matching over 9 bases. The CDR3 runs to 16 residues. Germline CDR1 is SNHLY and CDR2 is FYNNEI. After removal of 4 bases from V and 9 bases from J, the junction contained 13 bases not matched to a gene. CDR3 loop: CASSGTGVTIYGEQFF. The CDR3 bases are TGTGCCAGCAGTGGGACAGGGGTTACTATCTATGGTGAGCAGTTCTTC.

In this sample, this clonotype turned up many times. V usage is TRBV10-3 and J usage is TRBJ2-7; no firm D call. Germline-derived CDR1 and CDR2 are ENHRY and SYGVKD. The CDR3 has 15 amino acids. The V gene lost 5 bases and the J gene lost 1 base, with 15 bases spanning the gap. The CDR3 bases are TGTGCCATCAGTTCTGATAAAATTAGATCCTACGAGCAGTACTTC. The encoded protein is CAISSDKIRSYEQYF.

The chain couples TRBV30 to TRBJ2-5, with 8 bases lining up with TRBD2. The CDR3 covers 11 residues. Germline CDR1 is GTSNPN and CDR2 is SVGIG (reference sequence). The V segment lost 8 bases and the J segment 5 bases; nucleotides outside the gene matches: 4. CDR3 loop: CATGGVETQYF. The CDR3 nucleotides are TGTGCCACCGGGGGGGTGGAGACCCAGTACTTC.

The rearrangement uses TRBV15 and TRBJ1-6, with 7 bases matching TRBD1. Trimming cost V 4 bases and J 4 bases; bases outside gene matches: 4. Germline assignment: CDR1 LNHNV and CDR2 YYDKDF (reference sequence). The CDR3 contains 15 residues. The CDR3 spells CATSKQTGYNSPLHF. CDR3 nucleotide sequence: TGTGCCACCAGCAAACAGACAGGGTATAATTCACCCCTCCACTTT.

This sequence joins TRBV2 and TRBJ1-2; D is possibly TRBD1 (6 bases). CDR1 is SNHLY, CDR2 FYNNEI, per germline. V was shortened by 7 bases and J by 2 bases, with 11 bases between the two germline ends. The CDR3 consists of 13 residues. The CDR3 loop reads CASTGRGNYGYTF. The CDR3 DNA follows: TGTGCCAGCACAGGCAGGGGAAACTATGGCTACACCTTC.